The 22 T cell receptor beta chains below all came from one sample that was sequenced in a study of cytomegalovirus exposure and HLA in healthy donors. TCRdb's table, derived via immunoSEQ multiplex PCR, lists solely in-frame clones and lacks some. The sample consists of approximately 260,000 clones, approximately 86% of them appearing once. Sequenced material: PBMCs. The source of these receptors is a woman aged 18-35 years in good health and CMV-seronegative.

This clone was observed a handful of times. The gene calls are TRBV7-9 and TRBJ1-2, with 11 bases identical to TRBD1. The CDR3 is made up of 16 amino acids. V trimming: 5 bases; J trimming: 4 bases; junction bases outside the gene matches: 9. CDR1 and CDR2 from the germline V gene are SEHNR and FQNEAQ (reference sequence). CDR3 loop: CASSRTGTGGSYGYTF. The DNA for the CDR3 is TGTGCCAGCAGCAGAACCGGGACAGGGGGTAGCTATGGCTACACCTTC.

This sequence joins TRBV7-2 and TRBJ2-2; TRBD1 aligns across 7 bases. The CDR3 has 15 amino acids. Germline trimming cut 5 bases from V and 7 bases from J; bases unmatched to any gene: 10. From germline, CDR1 is SGHTA and CDR2 FQGNSA. CDR3 protein: CASSIRLTGIGELFF. CDR3 DNA sequence: TGTGCCAGCAGCATTCGATTGACAGGGATCGGGGAGCTGTTTTTT.

This chain joins TRBV13 and TRBJ2-3; TRBD2 might be the D (5 bases). Trimming left V 4 bases short and J 2 bases short, with 10 bases between. The CDR3 runs 14 residues. The V gene's germline CDR1 is PRHDT and CDR2 FYEKMQ (reference sequence). This chain's CDR3 is CASSSGINTDTQYF. As DNA, the CDR3 is TGTGCCAGCAGCTCGGGAATAAACACAGATACGCAGTATTTT.

The chain combines TRBV4-1 with TRBJ1-4; D gene uncertain. The germline CDR1 and CDR2 sequences are MGHRA and YSYEKL. V was clipped by 0 bases and J by 7 bases, with 12 bases between them. The CDR3 is made up of 15 amino acids. In DNA form, the CDR3 reads TGCGCCAGCAGCCAAGATCGCCAAGCGGGTGAAAAACTGTTTTTT. Its protein product is CASSQDRQAGEKLFF.

This clone has a handful of counts. CDR3 DNA: TGTGCCAGCAGCTTAGTGGAGGGGTACGAGCAGTACTTC. This translates into CASSLVEGYEQYF. The rearrangement links TRBV7-9 to TRBJ2-7, with D perhaps matching TRBD2 (6 bases). V lost 1 base to trimming and J lost 4 bases, with 8 bases between them. Germline lookup yields CDR1 SEHNR and CDR2 FQNEAQ (reference sequence). The CDR3 extends over 13 amino acids.

This chain connects TRBV6-4 to TRBJ1-1; D possibly corresponds to TRBD1 (5 bases). Trimming removed 3 bases from V and 3 bases from J, with 8 bases in between. The CDR3 contains 13 residues. Per the germline V gene, CDR1 is MRHNA and CDR2 is SNTAGT. In DNA, the CDR3 is TGTGCCAGCAGTGAGGGGCCGTACACTGAAGCTTTCTTT. Translating it yields CASSEGPYTEAFF.

The genes are TRBV5-1 and TRBJ1-1; 7 nucleotides agree with TRBD1. J gave up 5 bases and V 4 bases, and 8 bases lay outside the gene matches. The CDR3 is 14 amino acids. Per the germline V gene, CDR1 is SGHRS and CDR2 is YFSETQ. The CDR3 loop reads CASSQPDRATEAFF. DNA of the CDR3: TGCGCCAGCAGCCAACCCGACAGGGCGACTGAAGCTTTCTTT.

The chain combines TRBV4-1 with TRBJ2-7; possible D gene TRBD1, 5 bases. The length of the CDR3 is 14 residues. Germline CDR1 reads MGHRA; CDR2 reads YSYEKL. With 3 bases removed from V and 3 bases from J, the gap between germline ends came to 12 bases. The CDR3 DNA follows: TGCGCCAGCAGCCAGGAAAACAGGAACTACGAGCAGTACTTC. Translating gives CASSQENRNYEQYF.

The chain combines TRBV29-1 with TRBJ1-2; D gene unclear. Germline-derived CDR1 and CDR2 are SQVTM and ANQGSEA. V lost 2 bases to trimming and J lost 5 bases, with 12 bases between them. CDR3 length equals 13 residues. The CDR3 DNA is TGCAGCGTTGAATTGGGCCGCTATTATGGCTACACCTTC. This encodes CSVELGRYYGYTF. Full variable domain (missing parts from reference TRBV29-1 and TRBJ1-2): SAVISQKPSRDICQRGTSLTIQCQVDSQVTMMFWYRQQPGQSLTLIATANQGSEATYESGFVIDKFPISRPNLTFSTLTVSNMSPEDSSIYLCSVELGRYYGYTFGSGTRLTVV.

The chain uses TRBV30 and TRBJ2-5, with 7 bases that match TRBD2. The CDR3 covers 13 residues. Trimming cost V 3 bases and J 2 bases; bases outside gene matches: 3. From germline, CDR1 is GTSNPN and CDR2 SVGIG (reference sequence). The CDR3 sequence: CAWSRTSQETQYF. CDR3 DNA: TGTGCCTGGAGCCGGACTAGTCAAGAGACCCAGTACTTC.

The chain combines TRBV27 with TRBJ2-3; D is unresolved. V was clipped by 0 bases and J by 3 bases, with 13 bases between them. The CDR3 contains 16 residues. The germline V gene has CDR1 MNHEY and CDR2 SMNVEV (reference sequence). CDR3 nucleotide sequence: TGTGCCAGCAGTTTATCACCCAGGATTACAACAGATACGCAGTATTTT. Amino acids: CASSLSPRITTDTQYF.

This chain joins TRBV7-6 and TRBJ2-7; 9 nucleotides align to TRBD1. V shed 5 bases and J 5 bases; nucleotides not matched to a gene: 7. Germline V CDR1 and CDR2: SGHVS, FNYEAQ. This CDR3 region has 14 residues. CDR3 DNA sequence: TGTGCCAGCAGCAGACAGGGGGTATTGGACGAGCAGTACTTC. This gives the protein CASSRQGVLDEQYF.

This clone was recorded only once. J is TRBJ1-1 and V is TRBV4-3; 7 bases match TRBD1. The CDR3 covers 14 residues. Trimming took 5 bases from V and 5 from J; bases not matched to a gene: 8. In germline, CDR1 is LGHNA, CDR2 YSLEER. The CDR3 DNA follows: TGCGCCAGCAGCAGAAGGACAGGTTCAACTGAAGCTTTCTTT. This codes for CASSRRTGSTEAFF.

This chain joins TRBV27 and TRBJ2-1, with TRBD2 matching over 16 bases. Unmatched junction bases numbered 5, after V lost 5 bases and J lost 7 bases. The CDR3 totals 16 residues. From germline, CDR1 is MNHEY and CDR2 SMNVEV (reference sequence). In DNA form, the CDR3 reads TGTGCCAGCAGTCTCGGGACTAGCGGGAGGGTAAATGAGCAGTTCTTC. As protein: CASSLGTSGRVNEQFF.

The chain uses TRBV30 and TRBJ1-2, with 8 bases that match TRBD1. The CDR3 has 12 amino acids. CDR1 is GTSNPN and CDR2 is SVGIG in the germline V gene (reference sequence). The V and J ends lost 8 bases and 8 bases, in that order; junction bases with no gene match: 10. CDR3 protein: CAGVDRVGGYTF. The CDR3 coding sequence is TGTGCCGGGGTGGACAGGGTTGGAGGCTACACCTTC.

This chain joins TRBV27 and TRBJ2-3, with TRBD2 identical over 7 bases. This CDR3 spans 15 amino acids. V lost 5 bases to trimming and J lost 6 bases; unmatched junction nucleotides: 11. Per germline, CDR1 MNHEY and CDR2 SMNVEV (reference sequence). The CDR3 sequence: CASSPPWGGGDTQYF. In DNA form, the CDR3 reads TGTGCCAGCAGTCCGCCGTGGGGGGGAGGGGATACGCAGTATTTT.

This clone was seen only a few times. The chain carries TRBV30 and TRBJ2-2; TRBD2 matches 8 bases. Germline V lookup: CDR1 GTSNPN, CDR2 SVGIG (reference sequence). The CDR3 runs 13 residues. V trimming: 5 bases; J trimming: 3 bases; junction bases outside the gene matches: 2. The CDR3 spells CAWVGRDTGELFF. For the CDR3, the DNA is TGTGCCTGGGTCGGGAGGGACACCGGGGAGCTGTTTTTT.

This clone was recorded only once. CDR3 sequence (DNA): TGTGCCAGCAGCTTTTGGAGCGGGGGAGGATCCTACAATGAGCAGTTCTTC. Encoded protein: CASSFWSGGGSYNEQFF. The rearrangement joins TRBV5-4 to TRBJ2-1; 8 bases map to TRBD2. CDR3 length: 17 amino acids. Germline V gene lookup returns CDR1 SGHNT and CDR2 YYREEE (reference sequence). Trimming at V came to 2 bases and at J to 1 base, leaving 8 bases not matched to a gene.

This sequence joins TRBV6-5 and TRBJ1-2; 9 nucleotides agree with TRBD1. The CDR3 covers 16 residues. Germline V lookup: CDR1 MNHEY, CDR2 SVGAGI. The V and J ends lost 3 bases and 0 bases, in that order; junction bases with no gene match: 5. The CDR3 DNA reads as TGTGCCAGCAGTTATCTCGGACAGGGGACTAACTATGGCTACACCTTC. Translating gives CASSYLGQGTNYGYTF.

This chain uses TRBV7-2 with TRBJ1-4; 11 bases match TRBD1. CDR3 length: 14 amino acids. CDR1 and CDR2 (germline): SGHTA, FQGNSA. V lost 6 bases, J lost 7 bases, and 4 bases stayed unmatched. The CDR3 bases are TGTGCCAGCAGGAGGACAGGGGGCCGTGAAAAACTGTTTTTT. Translated, it gives CASRRTGGREKLFF.

The table lists this clone with a few counts. The chain combines TRBV30 with TRBJ1-3, with D unresolved. The CDR3 has 14 amino acids. Germline CDR1 reads GTSNPN; CDR2 reads SVGIG (reference sequence). V lost 0 bases and J lost 0, with 6 bases in between. CDR3 protein: CAWSVAGSGNTIYF. As DNA, the CDR3 is TGTGCCTGGAGTGTGGCAGGCTCTGGAAACACCATATATTTT.

CDR3 in DNA: TGTGCCAGCAGCTTAGGCCGTAGGGAGACAGGGGTTTCGAGGGAGCAGTTCTTC. Protein product: CASSLGRRETGVSREQFF. This chain uses TRBV13 with TRBJ2-1, with 8 bases identical to TRBD1. Germline CDR1 PRHDT, CDR2 FYEKMQ (reference sequence). This CDR3 contains 18 residues. Germline trimming cut 0 bases from V and 10 bases from J; bases unmatched to any gene: 17.